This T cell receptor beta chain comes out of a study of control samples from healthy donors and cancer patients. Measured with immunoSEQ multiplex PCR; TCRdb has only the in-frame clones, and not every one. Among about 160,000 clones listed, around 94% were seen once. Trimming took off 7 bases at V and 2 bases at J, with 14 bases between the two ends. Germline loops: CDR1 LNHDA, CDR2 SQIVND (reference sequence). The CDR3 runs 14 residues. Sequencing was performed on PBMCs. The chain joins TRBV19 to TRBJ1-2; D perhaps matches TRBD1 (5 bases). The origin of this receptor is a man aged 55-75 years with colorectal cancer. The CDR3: CASTRGTINYGYTF. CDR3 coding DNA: TGTGCCAGTACCCGAGGGACCATAAACTATGGCTACACCTTC. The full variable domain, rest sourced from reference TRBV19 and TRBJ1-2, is DGGITQSPKYLFRKEGQNVTLSCEQNLNHDAMYWYRQDPGQGLRLIYYSQIVNDFQKGDIAEGYSVSREKKESFPLTVTSAQKNPTAFYLCASTRGTINYGYTFGSGTRLTVV.